This is a list of T cell receptor beta chains from one sample in a study of response to subunit inactivated influenza vaccine. TCRdb recomputed calls from the RT-PCR reads with MiXCR, one row per CDR3 protein. The data contain some 540,000 distinct CDR3 sequences, around a quarter of them singletons. These records were also assigned to another study, of T cells expressing NK-cell markers.

The source was CD4+ T cells sorted from PBMCs, collected 12 days after vaccination. The receptors here all came from a middle-aged man who received an inactivated influenza vaccine. Each CDR3 is given with its conserved first and last residue. D genes are given only for firm matches. Size is stated for part of the rows, as once, few or many counts, or as a class when the clone is expanded.

d_call	v_call	clone_size	j_call	cdr3_nt	cdr3_aa
-	TRBV12-3/TRBV12-4	few	TRBJ1-2	TGTGCCAGCAGCCCAGGGGTGGGCAACTATGGCTACACCTTC	CASSPGVGNYGYTF
-	TRBV19	-	TRBJ2-5	TGTGCCAGTAGTGCGGGACTTACCTCCGAGACCCAGTACTTC	CASSAGLTSETQYF
-	TRBV2	few	TRBJ2-6	TGTGCCAGCAGGTTGGGGGCCCCTAACGTCTTGACTTTC	CASRLGAPNVLTF
-	TRBV6-2/TRBV6-3	-	TRBJ2-1	TGTGCCAGCAGTCTTACTCGGGGACATGAGCAGTTCTTC	CASSLTRGHEQFF
TRBD1	TRBV29-1	many	TRBJ2-2	TGCAGCGTGCGTTACTCCGGGACAGCCACCGGGGAGCTGTTTTTT	CSVRYSGTATGELFF
-	TRBV12-3/TRBV12-4	-	TRBJ2-2	TGTGCCAGCAACATCGAGGGGGCCGGGGAGCTGTTTTTT	CASNIEGAGELFF
-	TRBV20-1	-	TRBJ2-3	TGCAGTGCTAGAGATTTGCGGGGCCTTACAGATACGCAGTATTTT	CSARDLRGLTDTQYF
-	TRBV7-9	-	TRBJ2-4	TGTGCCAGCAGCCCCCTGGGGTCTCTAGCCAAAAACATTCAGTACTTC	CASSPLGSLAKNIQYF
-	TRBV18	few	TRBJ1-3	TGTGCCAGCTCCCCTTCGCCCACCCGCTCTGGAAACACCATATATTTT	CASSPSPTRSGNTIYF
-	TRBV15	-	TRBJ2-1	TGTGCCACCGACCAGGGGAGGGGTATACTACGAGGCAATGAGCAGTTCTTC	CATDQGRGILRGNEQFF
-	TRBV20-1	-	TRBJ2-7	TGCAGTGCTAGAGATCGACTGGTTCCGCGCTACGAGCAGTACTTC	CSARDRLVPRYEQYF
TRBD2	TRBV20-1	few	TRBJ2-1	TGCAGTGCTACTTTCCGGGAGGCAGTCCTGCGGACTAAGGACAATGAGCAGTTCTTC	CSATFREAVLRTKDNEQFF
-	TRBV7-9	-	TRBJ2-5	TGTGCCAGCAGCTCTGCAGGGTATGGAGAGACCCAGTACTTC	CASSSAGYGETQYF
TRBD2	TRBV28	-	TRBJ2-1	TGTGCCAGCAGTTTAAGGCTAGCGGGGTACAGCTCCTACGATGAGCAGTTCTTC	CASSLRLAGYSSYDEQFF
TRBD1	TRBV20-1	-	TRBJ2-4	TGCAGTCCTAGAGGGACAGGGATAGCCAAAAACATTCAGTACTTC	CSPRGTGIAKNIQYF
-	TRBV7-8	few	TRBJ2-1	TGTGCCAGCAGCCCCCTAGGGTGGAATGAGCAGTTCTTC	CASSPLGWNEQFF
TRBD1	TRBV12-3/TRBV12-4	-	TRBJ1-2	TGTGCCAGCAGTTTAGGGCAGGGGGCTAACTATGGCTACACCTTC	CASSLGQGANYGYTF
-	TRBV4-2	-	TRBJ2-3	TGTGCCAGCAGCCAAGTTCAGACCTCCTCAGATACGCAGTATTTT	CASSQVQTSSDTQYF
-	TRBV4-2	-	TRBJ2-7	TGTGCCAGCAGCCAAGATGGGAAGGGGCGGTACGATCAGTACTTC	CASSQDGKGRYDQYF
TRBD1	TRBV11-2	-	TRBJ2-7	TGTGCCAGCAGCATATACCGGGACAGGGGTTTTCGGGAGCAGTACTTC	CASSIYRDRGFREQYF
-	TRBV7-2	-	TRBJ2-3	TGTGCCAGCAGCGCCCTCACAGATACGCAGTATTTT	CASSALTDTQYF
TRBD2	TRBV7-6	-	TRBJ2-3	TGTGCCAGCAGCGGGCTTGGAAGCGGGGTAGATACGCAGTATTTT	CASSGLGSGVDTQYF
TRBD2	TRBV5-1	few	TRBJ2-5	TGCGCCAGCAGCCCACAGACTAGCGGTATGGGAGAGACCCAGTACTTC	CASSPQTSGMGETQYF
-	TRBV29-1	few	TRBJ2-5	TGCAGCGCCGCCTTTGAGACCCAGTACTTC	CSAAFETQYF